Shown below are 13 T cell receptor beta chains from a single sample sequenced in a study of CD8 T cells in ankylosing spondylitis. Via MiXCR, TCRdb re-called the 5' RACE reads, giving one row per CDR3 protein. The sample carries around 210,000 distinct CDR3 sequences, around 8% recorded once. Sample: blood, either unsorted or a sorted T cell fraction (not recorded which). The receptors shown here come from a female donor with ankylosing spondylitis or in good health (not recorded which).

Many counts were recorded for this clonotype. The rearrangement uses TRBV20-1 and TRBJ2-7; D might be TRBD1 or TRBD2, each matching 5 bases. CDR3 length: 13 amino acids. V was cut by 3 bases and J by 3 bases, with 12 bases left in between. Per the germline V gene, CDR1 is DFQATT and CDR2 is SNEGSKA (reference sequence). This CDR3 is CSARSGTLYEQYF. The CDR3, as DNA: TGCAGTGCTAGGTCGGGGACCCTCTACGAGCAGTACTTC.

This clonotype has at least ten counts. The V call is TRBV6-2 or TRBV6-3, the J call TRBJ2-6, with D possibly being TRBD2 (6 bases). Trimming removed 0 bases at V and 0 bases at J, with 18 bases between. CDR3 length: 20 amino acids. From germline, CDR1 is MNHEY and CDR2 SVGEGT. Written as DNA, the CDR3 is TGTGCCAGCAGTTACTCTCCCGGGAGCACCCAAGGCTCTGGGGCCAACGTCCTGACTTTC. This sequence encodes CASSYSPGSTQGSGANVLTF.

The chain couples TRBV11-2 to TRBJ2-1; no definite D call. V dropped 8 bases and J dropped 4 bases, with 6 bases sitting between them. The CDR3 is made up of 11 amino acids. Germline lookup yields CDR1 SGHAT and CDR2 FQNNGV. The CDR3 nucleotides read TGTGCCAGCCAGCAGTACAATGAGCAGTTCTTC. It yields the protein CASQQYNEQFF.

This clonotype showed up many times. The V call is TRBV10-3, the J call TRBJ2-3; D perhaps matches TRBD2 (5 bases). Trimming cost V 7 bases and J 2 bases, with 10 bases left between them. The CDR3 spans 13 residues. Germline loops: CDR1 ENHRY, CDR2 SYGVKD. The CDR3: CAIMTGNTDTQYF. In DNA, the CDR3 is TGTGCCATCATGACCGGGAACACAGATACGCAGTATTTT.

The CDR3 DNA follows: TGTGCCAGCAGCCGTGGGGGCAGGGGGCCAGATACGCAGTATTTT. This encodes CASSRGGRGPDTQYF. V and J are TRBV7-8 and TRBJ2-3, with TRBD1 matching 8 bases. With 5 bases clipped from V and 4 bases from J, the junction kept 8 bases outside the gene matches. CDR3 length: 15 amino acids. The germline gives CDR1 SGHVS, CDR2 FQNEAQ.

This clonotype was detected many times. In DNA, the CDR3 is TGCAGCGTTGACGATGGGACAGATACGCAGTATTTT. Translation gives CSVDDGTDTQYF. The chain joins TRBV29-1 to TRBJ2-3; D ambiguous. This CDR3 has 12 residues. The V gene's germline CDR1 is SQVTM and CDR2 ANQGSEA. Trimming took off 3 bases at V and 3 bases at J, with 7 bases between the two ends.

The chain recombines TRBV11-1 with TRBJ2-2, with 7 bases fitting TRBD1. The J segment lost 5 bases and the V segment lost 5 bases, leaving 8 bases of the junction unmatched. The CDR3 sequence is 15 residues long. Germline V CDR1 and CDR2: SGHAT, FQDESV (reference sequence). Here the CDR3 reads CASSPGQIVTGELFF. CDR3 bases: TGTGCCAGCAGCCCGGGACAGATAGTAACCGGGGAGCTGTTTTTT.

V gene TRBV7-2 combines with J gene TRBJ2-1, with TRBD2 matching 8 bases. CDR1 is SGHTA and CDR2 is FQGNSA in the germline V gene. This CDR3 has 16 residues. Trimming cost V 3 bases and J 4 bases; bases outside gene matches: 8. The DNA of the CDR3 is TGTGCCAGCAGCTTGGAGGCCGGGACTAGGTACAATGAGCAGTTCTTC. Its translation is CASSLEAGTRYNEQFF. Looking up the rest from reference TRBV7-2 and TRBJ2-1 gives the full variable domain: GAGVSQSPSNKVTEKGKDVELRCDPISGHTALYWYRQSLGQGLEFLIYFQGNSAPDKSGLPSDRFSAERTGGSVSTLTIQRTQQEDSAVYLCASSLEAGTRYNEQFFGPGTRLTVL.

This clonotype was detected ten times or more. This chain connects TRBV6-1 to TRBJ1-2, with 8 nucleotides matching TRBD1. V shed 5 bases and J 7 bases; nucleotides not matched to a gene: 6. The V gene's germline CDR1 is MNHNS and CDR2 SASEGT. The CDR3 spans 13 residues. The CDR3 region has the DNA TGTGCCAGCAGTAGCAGGGGGCAAGGTGGCTACACCTTC. Translating gives CASSSRGQGGYTF.

This clonotype was counted many times. The chain carries TRBV29-1 and TRBJ1-1; the D is unclear. There are 13 residues in the CDR3. Germline V gives CDR1 SQVTM, CDR2 ANQGSEA. Trimming removed 5 bases from V and 0 bases from J, with 10 bases in between. The CDR3 loop is CSVQLAVNTEAFF. The CDR3 bases are TGCAGCGTTCAGTTGGCCGTGAACACTGAAGCTTTCTTT.

This clonotype was recorded at least ten times. This chain uses TRBV20-1 with TRBJ2-7; 10 bases map to TRBD1. The J segment lost 2 bases and the V segment lost 1 base, leaving 14 bases of the junction unmatched. Germline V gene lookup returns CDR1 DFQATT and CDR2 SNEGSKA (reference sequence). The CDR3 length is 18 residues. The CDR3 sequence: CSARAALGRDRGTYEQYF. CDR3 nucleotides: TGCAGTGCTAGAGCGGCGCTAGGAAGGGACAGGGGAACCTACGAGCAGTACTTC.

The J gene is TRBJ2-1, the V gene TRBV2; the D gene is possibly TRBD2 (6 bases). Looked up from germline, CDR1 is SNHLY and CDR2 is FYNNEI. The V gene lost 7 bases and the J gene lost 8 bases, with 24 bases spanning the gap. This CDR3 region has 16 residues. The CDR3 region is CASIRLASVTGDEQFF. For the CDR3, the DNA is TGTGCCAGCATCCGTCTCGCTAGCGTGACGGGGGATGAGCAGTTCTTC.

This clonotype was counted a few times. This rearrangement joins TRBV18 to TRBJ2-5, with unresolved D. Germline-derived CDR1 and CDR2 are KGHSH and LQKENI. The length of the CDR3 is 14 residues. The V end lost 3 bases, the J end lost 0 bases, and 8 bases lay between the germline ends. As DNA, the CDR3 is TGTGCCAGCTCACCGACTGGGGACCAAGAGACCCAGTACTTC. It codes for CASSPTGDQETQYF.